The 9 T cell receptor beta chains listed next were all sequenced from one sample in a study of shared clonotypes between healthy human individuals. The protocol was immunoSEQ multiplex PCR, while the TCRdb copy is restricted to in-frame clones and leaves out a portion. Of tens of thousands of clones listed, 60% to 70% are singletons. The specimen was memory CD8+ T cells sorted from blood. As for subset: CD45RO+ cells pooled with CCR7-negative TemRA cells. The receptors shown here come from a man aged 30-40 years in good health.

The sample holds a few counts of this clone. The V gene is TRBV7-9, the J gene TRBJ1-5, with 10 bases fitting TRBD1. After removal of 6 bases from V and 7 bases from J, the junction contained 9 bases not matched to a gene. This CDR3 spans 15 amino acids. The germline V gene has CDR1 SEHNR and CDR2 FQNEAQ (reference sequence). In nucleotides, the CDR3 is TGTGCCAGCAGATCAAGCGGGACAGGGGACCAGCCCCAGCATTTT. Translating gives CASRSSGTGDQPQHF.

The table lists this clone with many counts. This rearrangement joins TRBV9 to TRBJ2-1; TRBD2 agrees at 14 bases. CDR1 is SGDLS, CDR2 YYNGEE, per germline. The V gene end was trimmed by 0 bases and the J gene end by 0 bases; junction bases not matched to a gene: 8. This CDR3 region has 20 residues. The CDR3 coding sequence is TGTGCCAGCAGCGTAGAAGGGGGGACTAGCGGGAGCCACTCCTACAATGAGCAGTTCTTC. This gives the protein CASSVEGGTSGSHSYNEQFF.

V and J are TRBV11-2 and TRBJ2-5; D may be TRBD1 (6 bases). The CDR3 totals 12 residues. Trimming stripped 8 bases from V and 9 bases from J, with 16 bases between. Per germline, CDR1 SGHAT and CDR2 FQNNGV. The CDR3 nucleotides read TGTGCCAGCTCCCCGACCGGGACACCCCAGTACTTC. Residues: CASSPTGTPQYF.

This chain connects TRBV4-2 to TRBJ2-3; the D is unclear. Germline V gene data show CDR1 as LGHNA and CDR2 as YNFKEQ. The CDR3 covers 13 residues. V gave up 0 bases and J gave up 5 bases, with 6 bases separating them. CDR3 loop: CASSQEGGDTQYF. The CDR3 DNA is TGTGCCAGCAGCCAAGAGGGCGGAGATACGCAGTATTTT.

This rearrangement joins TRBV4-3 to TRBJ1-5; the D is unclear. Trimming removed 5 bases at V and 6 bases at J, with 20 bases between. CDR3 length: 16 residues. Germline V CDR1 and CDR2: LGHNA, YSLEER. For the CDR3, the DNA is TGCGCCAGCAGCAAAAGTTGGGCCTCCGACCTTCAGCCCCAGCATTTT. Amino acids: CASSKSWASDLQPQHF.

This clone has at least ten counts. The J gene is TRBJ2-7, the V gene TRBV4-1, with 9 bases identical to TRBD2. Germline V gives CDR1 MGHRA, CDR2 YSYEKL. The CDR3 length is 15 residues. V gave up 2 bases and J gave up 0 bases; unmatched junction bases: 2. CDR3 residues: CASSQISGSSYEQYF. The CDR3 nucleotides read TGCGCCAGCAGCCAAATTAGCGGGAGCTCCTACGAGCAGTACTTC.

This clone was seen more than once but under ten times. This chain connects TRBV9 to TRBJ1-3; D is uncertain. CDR1 is SGDLS, CDR2 YYNGEE, per germline. The CDR3 is 15 residues long. The V and J ends lost 0 bases and 0 bases respectively, with 7 bases between them. This chain's CDR3 is CASSVAESSGNTIYF. The CDR3 DNA is TGTGCCAGCAGCGTAGCAGAGAGCTCTGGAAACACCATATATTTT. The full variable domain, rest sourced from reference TRBV9 and TRBJ1-3, is DSGVTQTPKHLITATGQRVTLRCSPRSGDLSVYWYQQSLDQGLQFLIQYYNGEERAKGNILERFSAQQFPDLHSELNLSSLELGDSALYFCASSVAESSGNTIYFGEGSWLTVV.

The chain joins TRBV7-9 to TRBJ2-7; 12 bases match TRBD2. From germline, CDR1 is SEHNR and CDR2 FQNEAQ (reference sequence). The CDR3 covers 15 residues. Losses at the gene ends were 5 bases for V and 2 bases for J; bases not matched to a gene: 4. The CDR3: CASSPGTSGPYEQYF. The CDR3 DNA is TGTGCCAGCAGCCCCGGGACTAGCGGGCCCTACGAGCAGTACTTC.

This clone was detected only a few times. V gene TRBV29-1 combines with J gene TRBJ2-7; 8 bases are shared with TRBD1. Trimming took 6 bases from V and 1 from J; bases not matched to a gene: 11. This CDR3 contains 15 residues. Germline values: CDR1 SQVTM, CDR2 ANQGSEA. This CDR3 reads CSVDQPGQGSYEQYF. CDR3 in DNA: TGCAGCGTAGATCAACCAGGACAGGGTTCCTACGAGCAGTACTTC.